Listed here are 5 T cell receptor beta chains from one sample, sequenced in a study of prognosis after radiotherapy for stage I lung cancer. From genomic DNA, TCR beta CDR3 was amplified by two-round multiplex PCR. Initially, in first-round PCR, primers specific to each TRBV and TRBJ gene were used. TCRdb re-analysed the multiplex PCR reads in MiXCR, keeping a single row per CDR3 protein. This table holds about 22,000 distinct CDR3 sequences, around 40% found once. This specimen consisted of PBMCs, obtained before or after stereotactic body radiation therapy (not recorded which). These TCRs come from a donor at least 50 years old with non-small cell lung cancer.

The V gene is TRBV12-3 or TRBV12-4, the J gene TRBJ2-1; TRBD2 matches 12 bases. The CDR3 extends over 16 amino acids. The trim removed 8 bases at V and 3 bases at J, leaving 8 bases unmatched. DNA for the CDR3: TGTGCCAGCGGCTCTAGCGGGAGGGAGATCTACAATGAGCAGTTCTTC. It is translated as CASGSSGREIYNEQFF.

The V call is TRBV6-1, the J call TRBJ1-5; perhaps TRBD1 as D (5 bases). The CDR3 has 13 residues. Germline V gives CDR1 MNHNS, CDR2 SASEGT. The V end was cut by 7 bases, the J end by 3 bases, with 10 bases between. CDR3 coding DNA: TGTGCCAGCAACCGGGACTTCAATCAGCCCCAGCATTTT. Translated, it gives CASNRDFNQPQHF.

The rearrangement joins TRBV10-3 to TRBJ1-3, with 9 bases matching TRBD1. V lost 7 bases, J lost 2 bases, and 9 bases stayed unmatched. The CDR3 is 16 residues long. Germline-derived CDR1 and CDR2 are ENHRY and SYGVKD. CDR3: CAITPGDRAAGNTIYF. DNA of the CDR3: TGTGCCATCACTCCGGGGGACAGGGCGGCTGGAAACACCATATATTTT.

This clonotype has at least ten counts. This rearrangement joins TRBV6-5 to TRBJ2-5; 7 bases fit TRBD1. CDR1 is MNHEY and CDR2 is SVGAGI in the germline V gene. With V trimmed by 0 bases and J by 3 bases, 4 bases remained unmatched. The CDR3 totals 15 residues. The CDR3 nucleotides read TGTGCCAGCAGTTACTCGAGACAGGGCAAAGAGACCCAGTACTTC. Its protein product is CASSYSRQGKETQYF.

This clonotype has just one count. The junction does not match germline at one end; this may be a read error. The V call is TRBV5-1, the J call TRBJ2-6; 12 bases map to TRBD1. The germline gives CDR1 SGHRS, CDR2 YFSETQ. The CDR3 runs to 18 residues. DNA of the CDR3: TGCGCCAGCAGCTCCACGGGACAGGGGGCGCTTGGGGGCAACGTCATGACTTTC. It encodes CASSSTGQGALGGNVMTF.